This TCR beta chain was sequenced for a study of post-analysis software for immune sequencing data. The overall study: The study covered relapsing-remitting, secondary progressive and progressive-relapsing courses of multiple sclerosis. Study findings and constraints: Normalized Chao1 diversity was significantly reduced in patients versus controls.

Included in the TCR beta cDNA libraries were unique molecular identifiers. TCRdb passed the PCR reads through MiXCR, listing each CDR3 protein once. Of around 250,000 distinct CDR3 sequences in the sample, 35% to 40% are singletons; the top ten hold under 5.5%. This clonotype has a count of ten or more. Its antigen is not identified. The sample was blood. This receptor was taken from a girl aged 5-17 years with multiple sclerosis.

CDR3 protein: CASVTDRGNTGELFF. In nucleotides, the CDR3 is TGCGCCAGCGTTACTGACAGGGGGAACACCGGGGAGCTGTTTTTT. This rearrangement joins TRBV5-1 to TRBJ2-2; 8 positions agree with TRBD1. Trimming cost V 7 bases and J 1 base; bases outside gene matches: 6. Germline V gene sequence: CDR1 SGHRS, CDR2 YFSETQ. This CDR3 is 15 amino acids long.